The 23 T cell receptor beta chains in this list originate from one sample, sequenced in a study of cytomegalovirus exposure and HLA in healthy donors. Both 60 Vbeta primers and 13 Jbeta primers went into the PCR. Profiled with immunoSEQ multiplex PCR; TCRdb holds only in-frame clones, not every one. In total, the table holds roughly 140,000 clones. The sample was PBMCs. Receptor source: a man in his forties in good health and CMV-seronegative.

CDR3 DNA: TGTGCCAGCAGCTTGGAACAGAACTATGGCTACACCTTC. Its protein is CASSLEQNYGYTF. The chain has TRBV5-6 and TRBJ1-2, with no clear D. Germline lookup yields CDR1 SGHDT and CDR2 YYEEEE. Deletions cut 0 bases from V and 2 bases from J, with 5 bases between. CDR3 length: 13 residues.

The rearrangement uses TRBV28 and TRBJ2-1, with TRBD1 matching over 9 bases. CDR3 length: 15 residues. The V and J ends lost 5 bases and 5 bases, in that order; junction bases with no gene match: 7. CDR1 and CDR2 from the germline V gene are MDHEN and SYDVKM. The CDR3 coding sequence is TGTGCCAGCAGTCCCGACAGGGGGAGGAACAATGAGCAGTTCTTC. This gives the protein CASSPDRGRNNEQFF.

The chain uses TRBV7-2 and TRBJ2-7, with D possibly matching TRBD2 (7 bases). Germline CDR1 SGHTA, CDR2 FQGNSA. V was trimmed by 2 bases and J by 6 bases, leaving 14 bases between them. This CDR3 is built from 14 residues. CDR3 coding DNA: TGTGCCAGCAGCTTAAAGGGGGGGAATAGCGAGCAGTACTTC. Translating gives CASSLKGGNSEQYF.

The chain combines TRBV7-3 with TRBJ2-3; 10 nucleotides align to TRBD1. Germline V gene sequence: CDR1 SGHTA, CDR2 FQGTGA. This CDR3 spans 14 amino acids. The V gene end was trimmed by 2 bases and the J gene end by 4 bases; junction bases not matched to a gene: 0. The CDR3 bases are TGTGCCAGCAGCTTAGGGACAGGGGCAGATACGCAGTATTTT. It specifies CASSLGTGADTQYF.

The CDR3 loop is CASSRDTLITGELFF. The CDR3 coding sequence is TGTGCCAGCAGTCGGGACACCCTAATTACCGGGGAGCTGTTTTTT. V is TRBV2 and J is TRBJ2-2, with D perhaps TRBD1 (6 bases). Germline assignment: CDR1 SNHLY and CDR2 FYNNEI. V was clipped by 5 bases and J by 5 bases, with 15 bases between them. This CDR3 has 15 amino acids.

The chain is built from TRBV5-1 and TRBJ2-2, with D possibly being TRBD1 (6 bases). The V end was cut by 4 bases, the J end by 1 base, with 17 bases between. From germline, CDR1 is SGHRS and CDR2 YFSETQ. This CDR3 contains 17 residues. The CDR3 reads CASSAPPGQENTGELFF. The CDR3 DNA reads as TGCGCCAGCAGCGCACCTCCGGGACAAGAGAACACCGGGGAGCTGTTTTTT.

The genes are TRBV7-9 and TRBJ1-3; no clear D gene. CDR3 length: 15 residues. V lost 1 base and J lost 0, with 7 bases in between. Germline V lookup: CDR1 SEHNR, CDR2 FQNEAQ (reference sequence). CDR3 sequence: CASSLDGLSGNTIYF. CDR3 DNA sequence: TGTGCCAGCAGCTTAGATGGGCTCTCTGGAAACACCATATATTTT.

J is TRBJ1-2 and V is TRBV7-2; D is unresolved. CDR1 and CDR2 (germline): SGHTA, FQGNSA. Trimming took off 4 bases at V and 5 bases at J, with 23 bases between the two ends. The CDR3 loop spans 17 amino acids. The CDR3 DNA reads TGTGCCAGCAGCTCAAGAGATACCGTTCTTATCTCTTATGGCTACACCTTC. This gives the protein CASSSRDTVLISYGYTF.

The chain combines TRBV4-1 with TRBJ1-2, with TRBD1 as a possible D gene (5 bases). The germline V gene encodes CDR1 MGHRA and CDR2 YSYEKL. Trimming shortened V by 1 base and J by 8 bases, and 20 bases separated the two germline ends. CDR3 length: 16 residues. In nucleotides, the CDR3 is TGCGCCAGCAGCCAAGGTCCTGGCAGGGCCCCCAGGGGCTACACCTTC. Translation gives CASSQGPGRAPRGYTF.

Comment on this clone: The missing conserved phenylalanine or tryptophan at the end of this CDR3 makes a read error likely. CDR3 coding DNA: TGTGCCAGCAGCTTGGGAGGGTATAGCAATCAGCCCCAGCATTCT. It specifies CASSLGGYSNQPQHS. The chain recombines TRBV5-6 with TRBJ1-5; D uncertain. Germline V gene data show CDR1 as SGHDT and CDR2 as YYEEEE. This CDR3 is 15 amino acids long. Trimming removed 0 bases at V and 0 bases at J, with 7 bases between.

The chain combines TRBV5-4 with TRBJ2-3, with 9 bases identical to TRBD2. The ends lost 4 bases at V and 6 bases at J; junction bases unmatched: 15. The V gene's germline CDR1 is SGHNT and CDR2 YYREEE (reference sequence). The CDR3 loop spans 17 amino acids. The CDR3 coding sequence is TGTGCCAGCAGCCGGGGACTAGGCGGGGGGGCAGGGGATACGCAGTATTTT. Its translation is CASSRGLGGGAGDTQYF.

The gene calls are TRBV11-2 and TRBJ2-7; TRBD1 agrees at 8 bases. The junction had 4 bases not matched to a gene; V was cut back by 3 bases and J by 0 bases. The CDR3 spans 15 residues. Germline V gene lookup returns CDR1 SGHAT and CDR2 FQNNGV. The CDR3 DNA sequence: TGTGCCAGCAGCTTCGGTGGACAGGGCTCCTACGAGCAGTACTTC. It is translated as CASSFGGQGSYEQYF.

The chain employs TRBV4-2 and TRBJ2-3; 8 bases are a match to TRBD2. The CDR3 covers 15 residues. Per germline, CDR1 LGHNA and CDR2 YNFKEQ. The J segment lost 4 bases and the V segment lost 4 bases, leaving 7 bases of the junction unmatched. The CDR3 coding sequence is TGTGCCAGCAGCCCGCTCCGCGGGGGGTCAGATACGCAGTATTTT. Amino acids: CASSPLRGGSDTQYF.

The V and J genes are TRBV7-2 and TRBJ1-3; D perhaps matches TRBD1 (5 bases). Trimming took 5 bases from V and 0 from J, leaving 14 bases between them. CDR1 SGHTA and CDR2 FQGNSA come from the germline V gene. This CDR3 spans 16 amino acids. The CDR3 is CASSGRQFHSGNTIYF. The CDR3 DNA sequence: TGTGCCAGCAGCGGGCGACAGTTCCACTCTGGAAACACCATATATTTT.

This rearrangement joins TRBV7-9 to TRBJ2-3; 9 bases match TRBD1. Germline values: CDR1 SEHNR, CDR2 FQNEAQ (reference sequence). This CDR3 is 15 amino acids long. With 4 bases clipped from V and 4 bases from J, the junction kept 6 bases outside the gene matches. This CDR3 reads CASSSTTGGADTQYF. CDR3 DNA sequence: TGTGCCAGCAGCTCCACTACAGGGGGCGCAGATACGCAGTATTTT. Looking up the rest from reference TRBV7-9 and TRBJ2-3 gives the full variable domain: DTGVSQNPRHKITKRGQNVTFRCDPISEHNRLYWYRQTLGQGPEFLTYFQNEAQLEKSRLLSDRFSAERPKGSFSTLEIQRTEQGDSAMYLCASSSTTGGADTQYFGPGTRLTVL.

The CDR3 loop reads CASSIGGRGDTQYF. The CDR3 DNA reads as TGTGCCAGCAGCATCGGGGGGAGGGGAGATACGCAGTATTTT. The V gene is TRBV5-4, the J gene TRBJ2-3; 7 nucleotides align to TRBD2. The CDR3 has 14 amino acids. V lost 4 bases, J lost 5 bases, and 7 bases stayed unmatched. Looked up from germline, CDR1 is SGHNT and CDR2 is YYREEE (reference sequence).

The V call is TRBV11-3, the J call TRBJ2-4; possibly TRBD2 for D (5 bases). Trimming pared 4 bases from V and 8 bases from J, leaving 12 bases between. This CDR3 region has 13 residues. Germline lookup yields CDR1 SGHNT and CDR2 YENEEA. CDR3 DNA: TGTGCCAGCAGCTCTAACCCCGGGGACATTCAGTACTTC. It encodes CASSSNPGDIQYF.

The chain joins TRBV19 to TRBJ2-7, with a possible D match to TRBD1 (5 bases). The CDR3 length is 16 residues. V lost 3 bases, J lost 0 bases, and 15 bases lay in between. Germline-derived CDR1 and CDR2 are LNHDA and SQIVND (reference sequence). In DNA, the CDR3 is TGTGCCAGTAGTATTGCTGGGTTCCAGGGCTCCTACGAGCAGTACTTC. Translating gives CASSIAGFQGSYEQYF.

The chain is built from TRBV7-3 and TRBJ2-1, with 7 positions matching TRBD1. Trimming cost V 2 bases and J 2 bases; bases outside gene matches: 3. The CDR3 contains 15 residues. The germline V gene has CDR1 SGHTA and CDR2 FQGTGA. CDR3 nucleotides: TGTGCCAGCAGCTTACGACAGGGCACCTACAATGAGCAGTTCTTC. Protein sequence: CASSLRQGTYNEQFF.

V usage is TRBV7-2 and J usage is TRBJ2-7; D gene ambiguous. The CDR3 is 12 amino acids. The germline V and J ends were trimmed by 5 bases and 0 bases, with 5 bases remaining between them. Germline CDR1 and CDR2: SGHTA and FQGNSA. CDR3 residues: CASSHYSYEQYF. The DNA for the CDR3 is TGTGCCAGCAGCCACTACTCCTACGAGCAGTACTTC.

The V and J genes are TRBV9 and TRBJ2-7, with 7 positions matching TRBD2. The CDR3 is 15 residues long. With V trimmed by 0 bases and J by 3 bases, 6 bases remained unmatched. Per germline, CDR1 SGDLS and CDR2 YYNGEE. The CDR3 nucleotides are TGTGCCAGCAGCGTAGGGTCTAGCGGCAACTACGAGCAGTACTTC. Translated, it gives CASSVGSSGNYEQYF.

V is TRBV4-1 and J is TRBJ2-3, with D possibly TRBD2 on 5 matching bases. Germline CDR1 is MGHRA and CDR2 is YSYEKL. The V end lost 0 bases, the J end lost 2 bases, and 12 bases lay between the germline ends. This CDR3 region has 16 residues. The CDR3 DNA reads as TGCGCCAGCAGCCAAGAAAGGCAGGAGGACACAGATACGCAGTATTTT. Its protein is CASSQERQEDTDTQYF.

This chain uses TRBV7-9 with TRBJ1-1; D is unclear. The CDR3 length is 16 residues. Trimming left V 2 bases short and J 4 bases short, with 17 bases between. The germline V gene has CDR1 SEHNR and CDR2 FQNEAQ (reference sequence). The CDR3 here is CASSLIHPAGGTEAFF. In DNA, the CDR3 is TGTGCCAGCAGCTTAATACACCCTGCAGGTGGCACTGAAGCTTTCTTT.